Listed here are 31 T cell receptor beta chains from one sample, sequenced in a study of beta chain features in type 1 diabetes. The investigators reverse transcribed all of the isolated RNA, so they sequenced expressed TCRB transcripts. Sequencing was performed with immunoSEQ multiplex PCR; in TCRdb, only in-frame clones are kept and a portion is missing. The data contain about 330,000 clones, around 10% of them seen just once; the ten biggest clones take up roughly 0.014%. What was sequenced was naive CD4+ T cells from blood. The receptor source for this set is a young woman in good health.

This clone has only one observation. Relative to the germline gene, one junction end is altered; a read error may explain this. The chain is built from TRBV18 and TRBJ2-7; possibly TRBD1 for D (5 bases). CDR1 is KGHSH, CDR2 LQKENI, per germline. There are 16 residues in the CDR3. CDR3 sequence reads: CASSPRQQASSYEQYF. DNA of the CDR3: TGTGCCAGCTCCCCACGACAGCAAGCCTCCTCCTACGAGCAGTACTTC.

A few counts support this clone. The chain carries TRBV7-9 and TRBJ1-2; 9 bases line up with TRBD1. Trimming cost V 2 bases and J 8 bases; bases outside gene matches: 3. Germline CDR1 and CDR2: SEHNR and FQNEAQ (reference sequence). This CDR3 is built from 13 residues. CDR3 residues: CASSLKQGAGYTF. The CDR3 nucleotides read TGTGCCAGCAGCTTAAAACAGGGGGCAGGCTACACCTTC.

The rearrangement joins TRBV18 to TRBJ2-1; TRBD2 is a possible D gene (5 bases). V gave up 2 bases and J gave up 7 bases, with 9 bases separating them. The CDR3 length is 13 residues. CDR1 is KGHSH, CDR2 LQKENI, per germline. The CDR3 here is CASSPATINEQFF. The CDR3 DNA reads as TGTGCCAGCTCACCAGCGACTATAAATGAGCAGTTCTTC.

This clone was found a few times. This chain connects TRBV28 to TRBJ2-7; D not certain. The CDR3 length is 13 residues. Germline values: CDR1 MDHEN, CDR2 SYDVKM. V lost 4 bases and J 9 bases, leaving 16 bases between the germline ends. In nucleotides, the CDR3 is TGTGCCAGCAGTTACGGCCCAGCGAACGTGCAGTACTTC. Translation gives CASSYGPANVQYF.

The chain carries TRBV6-1 and TRBJ2-7; 16 bases line up with TRBD2. The CDR3 has 17 amino acids. The ends lost 4 bases at V and 7 bases at J; junction bases unmatched: 10. Per the germline V gene, CDR1 is MNHNS and CDR2 is SASEGT. The CDR3 DNA follows: TGTGCCAGCAGTGGGGCCGGGACTAGCGGGAGGGCCAAGGAGCAGTACTTC. The encoded protein is CASSGAGTSGRAKEQYF.

The V call is TRBV18, the J call TRBJ2-1; 8 nucleotides line up with TRBD1. The junction had 6 bases not matched to a gene; V was cut back by 6 bases and J by 8 bases. Per the germline V gene, CDR1 is KGHSH and CDR2 is LQKENI. CDR3 length: 13 residues. CDR3 sequence (DNA): TGTGCCAGCTCGTCCGGACAGGGCTATGAGCAGTTCTTC. It yields the protein CASSSGQGYEQFF.

This clone was seen more than once but under ten times. The genes are TRBV18 and TRBJ1-1, with 7 positions matching TRBD1. V was clipped by 3 bases and J by 12 bases; unmatched bases: 7. This CDR3 region has 12 residues. Germline CDR1 is KGHSH and CDR2 is LQKENI. The CDR3 loop reads CASSPSQGGTFF. Here the CDR3 DNA reads TGTGCCAGCTCACCGTCGCAGGGGGGAACTTTCTTT.

The chain carries TRBV7-9 and TRBJ2-5; D may be TRBD2 (6 bases). The closer fit of TRBJ2-7 to the DNA end suggests the J call may be wrong. In germline, CDR1 is SEHNR, CDR2 FQNEAQ (reference sequence). This CDR3 has 13 amino acids. CDR3 region: CASSPGEIYEQYF. In DNA form, the CDR3 reads TGTGCCAGCAGCCCGGGGGAGATCTACGAGCAGTACTTC.

The chain has TRBV29-1 and TRBJ2-7; D perhaps matches TRBD2 (5 bases). CDR3 length: 13 amino acids. Germline CDR1 reads SQVTM; CDR2 reads ANQGSEA. V was trimmed by 4 bases and J by 1 base, leaving 11 bases between them. CDR3 loop: CSVVLAASYEQYF. CDR3 bases: TGCAGCGTTGTCCTAGCTGCATCCTACGAGCAGTACTTC.

This clone was detected only once. J is TRBJ2-5 and V is TRBV28; 7 nucleotides line up with TRBD1. This CDR3 is built from 15 residues. Germline CDR1 is MDHEN and CDR2 is SYDVKM. V dropped 3 bases and J dropped 6; count of bases not matched to a gene: 10. The CDR3 region has the DNA TGTGCCAGCAGTTTCGAACAGGGGCCAAGGAAGACCCAGTACTTC. Encoded protein: CASSFEQGPRKTQYF.

J is TRBJ2-7 and V is TRBV19; TRBD2 matches 12 bases. In germline, CDR1 is LNHDA, CDR2 SQIVND (reference sequence). Trimming removed 5 bases from V and 4 bases from J; junction bases left unmatched: 6. CDR3 length equals 15 residues. The CDR3 DNA follows: TGTGCCAGTAGTCCCCTGACTAGCGGGAGTTACGAGCAGTACTTC. It is translated as CASSPLTSGSYEQYF.

This clone was detected a few times. This chain joins TRBV7-9 and TRBJ2-7; TRBD1 matches 7 bases. The V segment lost 4 bases and the J segment 0 bases; nucleotides outside the gene matches: 9. Germline V gene lookup returns CDR1 SEHNR and CDR2 FQNEAQ (reference sequence). This CDR3 region has 16 residues. CDR3 region: CASSSARGTISYEQYF. As DNA, the CDR3 is TGTGCCAGCAGCTCCGCCAGGGGGACCATCTCCTACGAGCAGTACTTC. Based on the CDR3 plus reference TRBV7-9 and TRBJ2-7, the full variable domain is DTGVSQNPRHKITKRGQNVTFRCDPISEHNRLYWYRQTLGQGPEFLTYFQNEAQLEKSRLLSDRFSAERPKGSFSTLEIQRTEQGDSAMYLCASSSARGTISYEQYFGPGTRLTVT.

A note on this clone: The same CDR3 is also encoded by other DNA sequences in this sample. This rearrangement joins TRBV18 to TRBJ2-7; tentatively, D is TRBD1 (6 bases). The CDR3 covers 14 residues. V was clipped by 3 bases and J by 1 base, with 10 bases between them. Germline V gene lookup returns CDR1 KGHSH and CDR2 LQKENI. The CDR3 DNA follows: TGTGCCAGCTCACCCCCGGGACAATCCTACGAGCAGTACTTC. The encoded protein is CASSPPGQSYEQYF. Based on the CDR3 plus reference TRBV18 and TRBJ2-7, the full variable domain is NAGVMQNPRHLVRRRGQEARLRCSPMKGHSHVYWYRQLPEEGLKFMVYLQKENIIDESGMPKERFSAEFPKEGPSILRIQQVVRGDSAAYFCASSPPGQSYEQYFGPGTRLTVT.

The chain joins TRBV29-1 to TRBJ2-7; D is unclear. V dropped 4 bases and J dropped 5 bases, with 12 bases sitting between them. Germline assignment: CDR1 SQVTM and CDR2 ANQGSEA. The CDR3 loop spans 12 amino acids. This chain's CDR3 is CSVVRGEHEQYF. The CDR3 DNA sequence: TGCAGCGTTGTGCGTGGAGAACACGAGCAGTACTTC.

The chain combines TRBV5-4 with TRBJ1-4, with TRBD1 identical over 7 bases. J gave up 8 bases and V 0 bases, and 4 bases lay outside the gene matches. This CDR3 has 14 residues. From germline, CDR1 is SGHNT and CDR2 YYREEE (reference sequence). In nucleotides, the CDR3 is TGTGCCAGCAGCTTGGACAGGGGAGGCGAAAAACTGTTTTTT. Protein product: CASSLDRGGEKLFF.

J is TRBJ1-5 and V is TRBV19; D gene uncertain. The CDR3 has 14 residues. The V gene's germline CDR1 is LNHDA and CDR2 SQIVND (reference sequence). V shed 5 bases and J shed 0 bases, with 8 bases lying between them. CDR3 DNA: TGTGCCAGTAGTCGGACTCATAGCAATCAGCCCCAGCATTTT. Translated, it gives CASSRTHSNQPQHF.

In this sample, this clone turned up a few times. The CDR3 sequence is CASSQDQGNDYYEQYF. CDR3 nucleotides: TGTGCCAGCAGCCAAGATCAGGGGAACGATTACTACGAGCAGTACTTC. The chain couples TRBV4-2 to TRBJ2-7; a possible D gene is TRBD1 (6 bases). V dropped 0 bases and J dropped 3 bases, with 15 bases sitting between them. The CDR3 is 16 amino acids. CDR1 and CDR2 from the germline V gene are LGHNA and YNFKEQ.

On this clone itself: Compared with germline, one end of the junction differs, possibly owing to a read error. The CDR3 region is CASTIAGLATYNKQFF. The CDR3 nucleotides read TGTGCCAGCACCATCGCCGGACTGGCAACCTACAATAAGCAGTTCTTC. J is TRBJ2-1 and V is TRBV28, with D possibly being TRBD2 (5 bases). Germline CDR1 is MDHEN and CDR2 is SYDVKM. This CDR3 region has 16 residues.

This clone was found a few times. The chain combines TRBV11-3 with TRBJ2-1; TRBD2 might be the D (6 bases). Germline V gives CDR1 SGHNT, CDR2 YENEEA. The CDR3 length is 14 residues. V was pared by 0 bases and J by 5 bases, with 8 bases between. Written as DNA, the CDR3 is TGTGCCAGCAGCTTAGAGGAGGGAAACAATGAGCAGTTCTTC. It specifies CASSLEEGNNEQFF.

The CDR3 is CASRSLGPNEQFF. In DNA form, the CDR3 reads TGTGCCAGCAGATCACTAGGTCCCAATGAGCAGTTCTTC. The chain has TRBV7-2 and TRBJ2-1, with D possibly TRBD2 on 5 matching bases. Germline loops: CDR1 SGHTA, CDR2 FQGNSA. CDR3 length: 13 residues. V lost 6 bases and J lost 6, with 12 bases in between. The full variable domain, completed using reference TRBV7-2 and TRBJ2-1, is GAGVSQSPSNKVTEKGKDVELRCDPISGHTALYWYRQSLGQGLEFLIYFQGNSAPDKSGLPSDRFSAERTGGSVSTLTIQRTQQEDSAVYLCASRSLGPNEQFFGPGTRLTVL.

This chain joins TRBV5-5 and TRBJ2-6; D remains unclear. This CDR3 is built from 16 residues. CDR1 and CDR2 (germline): SGHKS, YYEKEE (reference sequence). V was shortened by 0 bases and J by 1 base, with 8 bases between the two germline ends. The CDR3 bases are TGTGCCAGCAGCTTGGGACACCCTTCTGGGGCCAACGTCCTGACTTTC. Its translation is CASSLGHPSGANVLTF. Looking up the rest from reference TRBV5-5 and TRBJ2-6 gives the full variable domain: DAGVTQSPTHLIKTRGQQVTLRCSPISGHKSVSWYQQVLGQGPQFIFQYYEKEERGRGNFPDRFSARQFPNYSSELNVNALLLGDSALYLCASSLGHPSGANVLTFGAGSRLTVL.

The chain combines TRBV4-2 with TRBJ2-7; a possible D gene is TRBD1 (6 bases). V was shortened by 0 bases and J by 1 base, with 13 bases between the two germline ends. Germline-derived CDR1 and CDR2 are LGHNA and YNFKEQ. CDR3 length: 16 amino acids. The chain's CDR3 is CASSQDATGSSYEQYF. The CDR3 DNA follows: TGTGCCAGCAGCCAAGATGCAACAGGGTCATCCTACGAGCAGTACTTC.

This clone was counted between two and nine times. The chain recombines TRBV5-4 with TRBJ2-1; D is unclear. The CDR3 consists of 15 residues. Germline V lookup: CDR1 SGHNT, CDR2 YYREEE (reference sequence). The germline V and J ends were trimmed by 3 bases and 7 bases, with 17 bases remaining between them. The CDR3, as DNA: TGTGCCAGCAGCTCCCAAGCCCTTCGCCTTAATGAGCAGTTCTTC. The encoded protein is CASSSQALRLNEQFF.

The rearrangement links TRBV21-1 to TRBJ2-6; the D call TRBD2 from the table was never checked on the DNA. TRBV21-1 is a pseudogene locus. The CDR3 spans 12 residues. The CDR3 DNA is TGTGCCAGCTCCTCGGGGGCCAACGTCCTGACTTTC. Its protein product is CASSSGANVLTF.

This clone was seen ten or more times. The V call is TRBV4-3, the J call TRBJ2-5; 8 nucleotides line up with TRBD2. This CDR3 has 15 residues. Per germline, CDR1 LGHNA and CDR2 YSLEER. V was clipped by 0 bases and J by 7 bases; unmatched bases: 7. The CDR3 DNA sequence: TGCGCCAGCAGCCAAGAATCGGTAGCGGGATCGACCCAGTACTTC. It translates to CASSQESVAGSTQYF.

This clone appeared a few times. The chain uses TRBV25-1 and TRBJ2-6; TRBD1 matches 7 bases. The CDR3 runs 17 residues. The V segment lost 4 bases and the J segment 0 bases; nucleotides outside the gene matches: 6. Germline V lookup: CDR1 MGHDK, CDR2 SYGVNS. The CDR3 nucleotides read TGTGCCAGCAGTGCCTCCAGGGACAGCTCTGGGGCCAACGTCCTGACTTTC. Amino acids: CASSASRDSSGANVLTF.

This clone was seen a handful of times. This rearrangement joins TRBV7-6 to TRBJ2-3; TRBD1 might be the D (6 bases). Germline CDR1 SGHVS, CDR2 FNYEAQ. Trimming pared 5 bases from V and 8 bases from J, leaving 11 bases between. This CDR3 region has 12 residues. The CDR3 here is CASSTQGSTQYF. The CDR3 bases are TGTGCCAGCAGCACCCAGGGGAGTACGCAGTATTTT.

The chain employs TRBV18 and TRBJ2-1; 7 bases are a match to TRBD1. Unmatched junction bases numbered 2, after V lost 4 bases and J lost 2 bases. The CDR3 sequence is 14 residues long. Germline assignment: CDR1 KGHSH and CDR2 LQKENI. The CDR3 spells CASSQGAPYNEQFF. The CDR3 bases are TGTGCCAGCTCACAGGGGGCCCCCTACAATGAGCAGTTCTTC.

In its sample, this clone was seen a few times. This chain links TRBV7-9 with TRBJ2-5, with D unclear. The V end was cut by 1 base, the J end by 0 bases, with 15 bases between. Per germline, CDR1 SEHNR and CDR2 FQNEAQ (reference sequence). CDR3 size: 17 residues. The CDR3 sequence: CASSLGWNTMYQETQYF. The CDR3 DNA sequence: TGTGCCAGCAGCTTAGGATGGAACACTATGTACCAAGAGACCCAGTACTTC.

CDR3 nucleotide sequence: TGTGCCAGCTCCTTCGGACTCCAAGAGACCCAGTACTTC. Residues: CASSFGLQETQYF. V is TRBV18 and J is TRBJ2-5; TRBD2 might be the D (5 bases). Germline lookup yields CDR1 KGHSH and CDR2 LQKENI. This CDR3 is 13 amino acids long. Trimming cost V 6 bases and J 1 base, with 9 bases left between them.

This clone was picked up a small number of times. This chain joins TRBV5-4 and TRBJ2-7; TRBD2 is a possible D gene (6 bases). This CDR3 is built from 14 residues. V gave up 4 bases and J gave up 3 bases, with 14 bases separating them. Germline V gene lookup returns CDR1 SGHNT and CDR2 YYREEE (reference sequence). The CDR3 DNA follows: TGTGCCAGCAGCCCGGGACTTTCTCTCTACGAGCAGTACTTC. Amino acid sequence: CASSPGLSLYEQYF.